A single sample gave rise to the 30 T cell receptor beta chains below, sequenced in a study of Ad26.COV2.S vaccination and SARS-CoV-2 variants. This sample's treatment: around 19 received Ad26.COV2.S at low or high dose, single or two shots; about five received placebo; per-sample allocation not given. Collection of the samples took place on day 63 after the first injection of vaccine or placebo. Measured with immunoSEQ multiplex PCR; TCRdb has only the in-frame clones, and not every one. The table includes about 240,000 clones, around nine tenths detected once. Sequenced material: peripheral blood, taken in a trial of Ad26.COV2.S vaccine versus placebo. These receptors were taken from a person aged 18-60 years who received the Ad26.COV2.S COVID-19 vaccine or a placebo.

The chain carries TRBV6-1 and TRBJ2-7, with a tentative D call TRBD2 (5 bases). The CDR3 is 17 amino acids. Trimming shortened V by 1 base and J by 0 bases, and 16 bases separated the two germline ends. Looked up from germline, CDR1 is MNHNS and CDR2 is SASEGT. CDR3 DNA: TGTGCCAGCAGTGAAGTCCCACACGGGGTGGGCTCCTACGAGCAGTACTTC. This gives the protein CASSEVPHGVGSYEQYF.

The rearrangement uses TRBV5-6 and TRBJ1-2; unclear D gene. Trimming stripped 3 bases from V and 8 bases from J, with 14 bases between. CDR3 size: 13 residues. Germline-derived CDR1 and CDR2 are SGHDT and YYEEEE. The CDR3 region has the DNA TGTGCCAGCAGCTGGAAAGCCCCCTACGGCTACACCTTC. It encodes CASSWKAPYGYTF.

V and J are TRBV28 and TRBJ2-1; tentative D call: TRBD2 (5 bases). Trimming shortened V by 3 bases and J by 6 bases, and 12 bases separated the two germline ends. The CDR3 sequence is 14 residues long. The germline CDR1 and CDR2 sequences are MDHEN and SYDVKM. Here the CDR3 reads CASSLFTRFNEQFF. CDR3 nucleotide sequence: TGTGCCAGCAGTTTGTTCACTAGATTCAATGAGCAGTTCTTC.

V is TRBV7-3 and J is TRBJ1-1; possibly TRBD1 for D (5 bases). Germline assignment: CDR1 SGHTA and CDR2 FQGTGA. CDR3 length: 13 amino acids. V lost 5 bases, J lost 4 bases, and 11 bases lay in between. CDR3 loop: CASSARGGTEAFF. The CDR3 nucleotides are TGTGCCAGCAGCGCCCGTGGGGGCACTGAAGCTTTCTTT.

The chain couples TRBV13 to TRBJ2-7, with D perhaps matching TRBD1 or TRBD2 (5 bases each). The CDR3 contains 15 residues. Trimming took off 5 bases at V and 0 bases at J, with 14 bases between the two ends. CDR1 is PRHDT and CDR2 is FYEKMQ in the germline V gene (reference sequence). Written as DNA, the CDR3 is TGTGCCAGCAGCCCGAACCGGGACCGCTCCTACGAGCAGTACTTC. The encoded protein is CASSPNRDRSYEQYF.

The chain employs TRBV19 and TRBJ2-7; weak D call: TRBD2 (5 bases). The V gene lost 6 bases and the J gene lost 2 bases, with 11 bases spanning the gap. CDR3 length equals 13 residues. Per the germline V gene, CDR1 is LNHDA and CDR2 is SQIVND (reference sequence). In DNA form, the CDR3 reads TGTGCCAGTAGAGATCGGGGAGCCTACGAGCAGTACTTC. Protein product: CASRDRGAYEQYF.

The gene calls are TRBV6-5 and TRBJ1-1; D might be TRBD1 (5 bases). The CDR3 consists of 13 residues. Trimming removed 11 bases from V and 4 bases from J, with 17 bases in between. Germline V gives CDR1 MNHEY, CDR2 SVGAGI. The CDR3 reads CAGRLPGGTEAFF. The CDR3 DNA sequence: TGTGCCGGGAGATTACCGGGGGGCACTGAAGCTTTCTTT.

CDR3 sequence: CASSLLAGGQNEQFF. The DNA of the CDR3 is TGTGCCAGCAGTCTGCTAGCGGGGGGGCAAAATGAGCAGTTCTTC. The chain is built from TRBV6-5 and TRBJ2-1; 12 nucleotides align to TRBD2. This CDR3 is built from 15 residues. The V gene's germline CDR1 is MNHEY and CDR2 SVGAGI. V shed 5 bases and J 7 bases; nucleotides not matched to a gene: 6.

This sequence joins TRBV12-3 or TRBV12-4 and TRBJ1-2; D gene unclear. The germline V and J ends were trimmed by 3 bases and 5 bases, with 7 bases remaining between them. The length of the CDR3 is 12 residues. The chain's CDR3 is CASSFYLYGYTF. As DNA, the CDR3 is TGTGCCAGCAGTTTTTACTTATATGGCTACACCTTC.

The V gene is TRBV7-2, the J gene TRBJ2-3; a possible D gene is TRBD2 (7 bases). CDR1 and CDR2 (germline): SGHTA, FQGNSA. The CDR3 spans 17 residues. V was pared by 5 bases and J by 5 bases, with 23 bases between. CDR3 DNA sequence: TGTGCCAGCAGCCAAGCGTTGGCGGGGGCCGTGGGAGATACGCAGTATTTT. Translating gives CASSQALAGAVGDTQYF.

CDR3: CASSLGGTANQPQHF. The CDR3 DNA is TGTGCCAGCAGCTTGGGGGGGACAGCTAATCAGCCCCAGCATTTT. The chain is built from TRBV7-9 and TRBJ1-5, with TRBD1 identical over 7 bases. V was pared by 3 bases and J by 4 bases, with 6 bases of the junction left unmatched. The CDR3 consists of 15 residues. Germline CDR1 is SEHNR and CDR2 is FQNEAQ (reference sequence). Looking up the rest from reference TRBV7-9 and TRBJ1-5 gives the full variable domain: DTGVSQNPRHKITKRGQNVTFRCDPISEHNRLYWYRQTLGQGPEFLTYFQNEAQLEKSRLLSDRFSAERPKGSFSTLEIQRTEQGDSAMYLCASSLGGTANQPQHFGDGTRLSIL.

The chain links TRBV18 to TRBJ1-5; TRBD1 matches 8 bases. This CDR3 contains 14 residues. J was trimmed by 3 bases and V by 5 bases; bases with no gene match: 3. Germline V CDR1 and CDR2: KGHSH, LQKENI. Here the CDR3 DNA reads TGTGCCAGCTCAGACAGGGGTTTCAATCAGCCCCAGCATTTT. Translation: CASSDRGFNQPQHF.

The V call is TRBV7-3, the J call TRBJ2-2, with a possible D match to TRBD1 (5 bases). Trimming removed 2 bases at V and 4 bases at J, with 11 bases between. In germline, CDR1 is SGHTA, CDR2 FQGTGA. The CDR3 spans 15 residues. The chain's CDR3 is CASSLVQGGTGELFF. The CDR3 coding sequence is TGTGCCAGCAGCTTAGTCCAGGGCGGCACCGGGGAGCTGTTTTTT.

This clone was picked up a small number of times. The chain has TRBV19 and TRBJ1-5; the match to TRBD1 covers 9 bases. Germline CDR1 LNHDA, CDR2 SQIVND (reference sequence). V shed 4 bases, J shed 4 bases, and the junction held 11 bases outside the gene matches. The length of the CDR3 is 17 residues. The DNA for the CDR3 is TGTGCCAGTAGTAGCCCCCCCGGGACAGGGCGAAATCAGCCCCAGCATTTT. Protein: CASSSPPGTGRNQPQHF. Drawing the rest from reference TRBV19 and TRBJ1-5, the complete variable domain is DGGITQSPKYLFRKEGQNVTLSCEQNLNHDAMYWYRQDPGQGLRLIYYSQIVNDFQKGDIAEGYSVSREKKESFPLTVTSAQKNPTAFYLCASSSPPGTGRNQPQHFGDGTRLSIL.

This clone was seen a few times. The chain has TRBV4-1 and TRBJ2-7, with D hard to call. V was pared by 1 base and J by 2 bases, with 9 bases between. Germline V gene lookup returns CDR1 MGHRA and CDR2 YSYEKL. The CDR3 consists of 14 residues. In DNA form, the CDR3 reads TGCGCCAGCAGCCAAGTCGCCAGTACCTACGAGCAGTACTTC. This codes for CASSQVASTYEQYF.

The V call is TRBV27, the J call TRBJ1-6; TRBD1 aligns across 9 bases. This CDR3 region has 18 residues. Trimming removed 4 bases from V and 10 bases from J; junction bases left unmatched: 17. Germline V gene lookup returns CDR1 MNHEY and CDR2 SMNVEV (reference sequence). This chain's CDR3 is CASSSGTGSIFLKSPLHF. In DNA, the CDR3 is TGTGCCAGCAGTTCCGGGACAGGGTCCATCTTTCTTAAGTCACCCCTCCACTTT.

The chain recombines TRBV27 with TRBJ1-4, with a weak D call TRBD1 (5 bases). The CDR3 extends over 13 amino acids. Germline V gives CDR1 MNHEY, CDR2 SMNVEV (reference sequence). The V gene lost 7 bases and the J gene lost 7 bases, with 13 bases spanning the gap. The CDR3 spells CASTPRGGEKLFF. The CDR3, as DNA: TGTGCCAGCACCCCTAGGGGTGGTGAAAAACTGTTTTTT.

This rearrangement joins TRBV9 to TRBJ2-7; TRBD2 agrees at 9 bases. V gave up 0 bases and J gave up 5 bases; unmatched junction bases: 12. This CDR3 comprises 17 residues. From germline, CDR1 is SGDLS and CDR2 YYNGEE. As DNA, the CDR3 is TGTGCCAGCAGCGTAGTGGCTAGCGGGACTAGACTTAACGAGCAGTACTTC. Translation: CASSVVASGTRLNEQYF. The full variable domain, its missing parts supplied by reference TRBV9 and TRBJ2-7, is DSGVTQTPKHLITATGQRVTLRCSPRSGDLSVYWYQQSLDQGLQFLIQYYNGEERAKGNILERFSAQQFPDLHSELNLSSLELGDSALYFCASSVVASGTRLNEQYFGPGTRLTVT.

The chain has TRBV28 and TRBJ1-4, with D tentatively TRBD1 (5 bases). V was shortened by 8 bases and J by 6 bases, with 19 bases between the two germline ends. CDR1 is MDHEN and CDR2 is SYDVKM in the germline V gene. The CDR3 length is 15 residues. CDR3: CASSQWDRGDEKLFF. The CDR3 DNA follows: TGTGCCAGCTCCCAGTGGGACCGAGGGGATGAAAAACTGTTTTTT. The complete variable domain, with remaining parts taken from reference TRBV28 and TRBJ1-4, reads DVKVTQSSRYLVKRTGEKVFLECVQDMDHENMFWYRQDPGLGLRLIYFSYDVKMKEKGDIPEGYSVSREKKERFSLILESASTNQTSMYLCASSQWDRGDEKLFFGSGTQLSVL.

J is TRBJ1-4 and V is TRBV27; D unclear. The CDR3 extends over 15 amino acids. Germline-derived CDR1 and CDR2 are MNHEY and SMNVEV (reference sequence). Trimming took off 2 bases at V and 0 bases at J, with 7 bases between the two ends. CDR3 residues: CASSLGASTNEKLFF. CDR3 bases: TGTGCCAGCAGTTTAGGTGCCTCAACTAATGAAAAACTGTTTTTT.

The chain employs TRBV2 and TRBJ2-2; 8 bases align to TRBD1. The CDR3 is 15 amino acids. Germline V lookup: CDR1 SNHLY, CDR2 FYNNEI. With 0 bases clipped from V and 8 bases from J, the junction kept 5 bases outside the gene matches. CDR3 in DNA: TGTGCCAGCAGTGAAGCGGGGACAGGCGAAGGGGAGCTGTTTTTT. Translated: CASSEAGTGEGELFF.

The chain links TRBV7-3 to TRBJ2-2; D may match TRBD1 or TRBD2 (5 bases each). Germline lookup yields CDR1 SGHTA and CDR2 FQGTGA. V dropped 1 base and J dropped 6 bases, with 9 bases sitting between them. The CDR3 extends over 14 amino acids. Here the CDR3 reads CASSLNQGAGELFF. The CDR3 DNA follows: TGTGCCAGCAGCTTAAACCAGGGAGCCGGGGAGCTGTTTTTT.

The V call is TRBV9, the J call TRBJ1-2; possibly TRBD1 for D (5 bases). Per germline, CDR1 SGDLS and CDR2 YYNGEE. V was pared by 0 bases and J by 2 bases, with 14 bases between. The CDR3 is 16 amino acids. The CDR3 coding sequence is TGTGCCAGCAGCGTAGGCGGGACGCCTGCCAACTATGGCTACACCTTC. Residues: CASSVGGTPANYGYTF.

This chain links TRBV7-8 with TRBJ2-1, with D perhaps TRBD2 (5 bases). Germline loops: CDR1 SGHVS, CDR2 FQNEAQ. This CDR3 spans 13 amino acids. The V and J ends lost 0 bases and 7 bases respectively, with 7 bases between them. CDR3 sequence reads: CASSLARTNEQFF. The CDR3 bases are TGTGCCAGCAGCTTAGCGAGGACTAATGAGCAGTTCTTC.

The rearrangement uses TRBV18 and TRBJ1-5, with D maybe TRBD1 (6 bases). Germline loops: CDR1 KGHSH, CDR2 LQKENI. The CDR3 length is 13 residues. The germline V and J ends were trimmed by 4 bases and 3 bases, with 7 bases remaining between them. CDR3 sequence (DNA): TGTGCCAGCTCACGGACAGACAATCAGCCCCAGCATTTT. This encodes CASSRTDNQPQHF.

Of note for this clone: One end of the junction fails to match germline, which may point to a read error. The V and J genes are TRBV13 and TRBJ2-7; the match to TRBD2 covers 10 bases. This CDR3 contains 14 residues. Per the germline V gene, CDR1 is PRHDT and CDR2 is FYEKMQ (reference sequence). The CDR3 loop is CASTSGASGGLIRF. The CDR3, as DNA: TGTGCCAGCACCTCGGGGGCTAGCGGGGGCCTTATACGCTTC.

This rearrangement joins TRBV18 to TRBJ2-7; possible D gene TRBD1, 6 bases. V was trimmed by 2 bases and J by 6 bases, leaving 17 bases between them. This CDR3 spans 15 amino acids. Germline lookup yields CDR1 KGHSH and CDR2 LQKENI. The CDR3 nucleotides read TGTGCCAGCTCACCAAAATCAGGACAGACCTCCGAGCAGTACTTC. It codes for CASSPKSGQTSEQYF.

The genes are TRBV5-1 and TRBJ2-5; a weak D match, TRBD2 (5 bases). The CDR3 sequence is 15 residues long. Trimming took 0 bases from V and 1 from J, leaving 10 bases between them. Germline V gene sequence: CDR1 SGHRS, CDR2 YFSETQ. CDR3 amino acids: CASSLASSGQETQYF. The DNA for the CDR3 is TGCGCCAGCAGCTTGGCCTCAAGCGGCCAAGAGACCCAGTACTTC.

This chain joins TRBV5-4 and TRBJ2-7, with D unclear. V was cut by 0 bases and J by 0 bases, with 10 bases left in between. CDR3 length: 15 residues. CDR1 and CDR2 (germline): SGHNT, YYREEE (reference sequence). The CDR3 DNA is TGTGCCAGCAGCTTGGGAGGATTGAGCTCCTACGAGCAGTACTTC. Protein sequence: CASSLGGLSSYEQYF.

The genes are TRBV12-2 and TRBJ1-4. TRBV12-2 corresponds to a pseudogene. The CDR3 covers 12 residues. The CDR3, as DNA: TGTGCAAGTCGCTTAGTAGGTGAAAAACTGTTTTTT. Protein sequence: CASRLVGEKLFF.